A selection of T cell receptor beta chains follows, all from one sample in a study of Ad26.COV2.S vaccination and SARS-CoV-2 variants. The protocol was immunoSEQ multiplex PCR, while the TCRdb copy is restricted to in-frame clones and leaves out a portion. The repertoire holds approximately 350,000 clones, with 80% to 90% as singletons. The specimen was peripheral blood, collected in a trial of Ad26.COV2.S vaccine versus placebo. These receptors were taken from a person between 18 and 60 years old who received the Ad26.COV2.S COVID-19 vaccine or a placebo. CDR3s include the opening cysteine and the closing phenylalanine or tryptophan. Fields, in order: V gene, clone size, D gene, J gene, CDR3 DNA, CDR3 protein. D genes are given only for firm matches. Part of the rows lack a size; the others show once, few, many or a class for expanded clones.

v_call: TRBV5-1
clone_size: few
d_call: -
j_call: TRBJ1-1
cdr3_nt: TGCGCCAGCAGCTTGGACAGACAAATGAACACTGAAGCTTTCTTT
cdr3_aa: CASSLDRQMNTEAFF

v_call: TRBV7-9
clone_size: few
d_call: -
j_call: TRBJ1-4
cdr3_nt: TGTGCCAGCAGCTTAGAGGGCGCGGGGCTGGGTGAAAAACTGTTTTTT
cdr3_aa: CASSLEGAGLGEKLFF

v_call: TRBV30
clone_size: -
d_call: -
j_call: TRBJ1-1
cdr3_nt: TGTGCCTGGAGTGAGGGCCTCTTACTCAATGCTTTCTTT
cdr3_aa: CAWSEGLLLNAFF

v_call: TRBV30
clone_size: -
d_call: TRBD1
j_call: TRBJ1-4
cdr3_nt: TGTGCCTGGAGTGCGGACAGGGGATCTGGTGAAAAACTGTTTTTT
cdr3_aa: CAWSADRGSGEKLFF

v_call: TRBV6-1
clone_size: -
d_call: -
j_call: TRBJ2-2
cdr3_nt: TGTGCCAGCAGTGAACTGGGGAACACCGGGGAGCTGTTTTTT
cdr3_aa: CASSELGNTGELFF

v_call: TRBV6-6
clone_size: -
d_call: TRBD1
j_call: TRBJ1-5
cdr3_nt: TGTGCCAGCAGGCCCCAGGGGGGAGGCAATCAGCCCCAGCATTTT
cdr3_aa: CASRPQGGGNQPQHF

v_call: TRBV4-2
clone_size: -
d_call: -
j_call: TRBJ1-2
cdr3_nt: TGTGCCAGCAGCCAAGATCTATTGGGTCCAGCTAACTATGGCTACACCTTC
cdr3_aa: CASSQDLLGPANYGYTF

v_call: TRBV2
clone_size: -
d_call: TRBD2
j_call: TRBJ2-1
cdr3_nt: TGTGCCAGCTCCTGGACTAGCGGCAATGAGCAGTTCTTC
cdr3_aa: CASSWTSGNEQFF

v_call: TRBV7-6
clone_size: -
d_call: -
j_call: TRBJ2-7
cdr3_nt: TGTGCCAGCAGCCCAAACCAGGGTTCCTACGAGCAGTACTTC
cdr3_aa: CASSPNQGSYEQYF

v_call: TRBV10-3
clone_size: -
d_call: TRBD1
j_call: TRBJ2-7
cdr3_nt: TGTGCCACCTCCAAGGGACAGGGAATCGGCTCCTACGAGCAGTACTTC
cdr3_aa: CATSKGQGIGSYEQYF

v_call: TRBV9
clone_size: -
d_call: TRBD1
j_call: TRBJ2-3
cdr3_nt: TGTGCCAGCAGCAAAAACACAGGGGATAGCACAGATACGCAGTATTTT
cdr3_aa: CASSKNTGDSTDTQYF

v_call: TRBV7-9
clone_size: -
d_call: -
j_call: TRBJ1-2
cdr3_nt: TGTGCCAGCAGCCAGAGGGACGGACCCCTCTATGGCTACACCTTC
cdr3_aa: CASSQRDGPLYGYTF

v_call: TRBV6-4
clone_size: -
d_call: -
j_call: TRBJ1-6
cdr3_nt: TGTGCCAGCAGGGGGAAGATGCCCCTCCACTTT
cdr3_aa: CASRGKMPLHF

v_call: TRBV29-1
clone_size: -
d_call: -
j_call: TRBJ1-1
cdr3_nt: TGCAGCGTTGATCAGGGTATGAACACTGAAGCTTTCTTT
cdr3_aa: CSVDQGMNTEAFF

v_call: TRBV12-3/TRBV12-4
clone_size: -
d_call: -
j_call: TRBJ2-7
cdr3_nt: TGTGCCAGCAGGGGACCCCTTAGCCCCGAGCAGTACTTC
cdr3_aa: CASRGPLSPEQYF

v_call: TRBV7-6
clone_size: -
d_call: -
j_call: TRBJ1-2
cdr3_nt: TGTGCCAGCAGCCCCACCCTAGAGGTTGGCTACACCTTC
cdr3_aa: CASSPTLEVGYTF

v_call: TRBV5-6
clone_size: -
d_call: -
j_call: TRBJ1-2
cdr3_nt: TGTGCCAGCAGCTTGAGCATCAGGGCGTATGGCTACACCTTC
cdr3_aa: CASSLSIRAYGYTF

v_call: TRBV19
clone_size: -
d_call: -
j_call: TRBJ2-5
cdr3_nt: TGTGCCAGTAGTCCCCACAGGGTACAAGAGACCCAGTACTTC
cdr3_aa: CASSPHRVQETQYF

v_call: TRBV6-6
clone_size: once
d_call: -
j_call: TRBJ2-1
cdr3_nt: TGTGCCAGCAGTAACCGGGCCCCGAGCTCCTACAATGAGCAGTTCTTC
cdr3_aa: CASSNRAPSSYNEQFF

v_call: TRBV30
clone_size: -
d_call: -
j_call: TRBJ2-2
cdr3_nt: TGTGCCTGGAGTGGAGGACTCAACACCGGGGAGCTGTTTTTT
cdr3_aa: CAWSGGLNTGELFF

v_call: TRBV6-5
clone_size: -
d_call: -
j_call: TRBJ2-1
cdr3_nt: TGTGCCAGCAGTCAAACAGGCAATGAGCAGTTCTTC
cdr3_aa: CASSQTGNEQFF

v_call: TRBV15
clone_size: -
d_call: TRBD1
j_call: TRBJ2-2
cdr3_nt: TGTGCCACCAGCAGCACAGGGGACGGGGAGCTGTTTTTT
cdr3_aa: CATSSTGDGELFF

v_call: TRBV5-8
clone_size: once
d_call: -
j_call: TRBJ1-2
cdr3_nt: TGTGCCAGCAGCTCGCCGGGGGGAAACTATGGCTACACCTTC
cdr3_aa: CASSSPGGNYGYTF

v_call: TRBV7-9
clone_size: -
d_call: TRBD1
j_call: TRBJ1-1
cdr3_nt: TGTGCCAGCGGGACAGGGCTTACTGAAGCTTTCTTT
cdr3_aa: CASGTGLTEAFF

v_call: TRBV6-2/TRBV6-3
clone_size: -
d_call: -
j_call: TRBJ2-7
cdr3_nt: TGTGCCAGCAGCCCAAACTTAGACTACGAGCAGTACTTC
cdr3_aa: CASSPNLDYEQYF

v_call: TRBV18
clone_size: -
d_call: TRBD2
j_call: TRBJ2-1
cdr3_nt: TGTGCCAGCTCCCGCGGGGGGTTCTCCTACAATGAGCAGTTCTTC
cdr3_aa: CASSRGGFSYNEQFF

v_call: TRBV19
clone_size: -
d_call: -
j_call: TRBJ2-1
cdr3_nt: TGTGCCAGTAGTGATCCAGGCTCCTACAATGAGCAGTTCTTC
cdr3_aa: CASSDPGSYNEQFF

v_call: TRBV23-1
clone_size: once
d_call: -
j_call: TRBJ1-4
cdr3_nt: TGCGCCAGCAGACCCAGGGGTCAAAATGAAAAACTGTTTTTT
cdr3_aa: CASRPRGQNEKLFF

v_call: TRBV12-3/TRBV12-4
clone_size: -
d_call: TRBD1
j_call: TRBJ1-1
cdr3_nt: TGTGCCAGCAGCCGACAGGGAATTTCTGAAGCTTTCTTT
cdr3_aa: CASSRQGISEAFF

v_call: TRBV5-1
clone_size: -
d_call: TRBD1
j_call: TRBJ1-4
cdr3_nt: TGCGCCAGCAGCTTGGTGGGACAGGAGCCTTCTAATGAAAAACTGTTTTTT
cdr3_aa: CASSLVGQEPSNEKLFF

v_call: TRBV6-2/TRBV6-3
clone_size: -
d_call: -
j_call: TRBJ1-2
cdr3_nt: TGTGCCAGCAGTTATGGGTCAGCACCTAACTATGGCTACACCTTC
cdr3_aa: CASSYGSAPNYGYTF

v_call: TRBV27
clone_size: -
d_call: -
j_call: TRBJ1-4
cdr3_nt: TGTGCCAGCAGTCCCCATGGTGAAAAACTGTTTTTT
cdr3_aa: CASSPHGEKLFF

v_call: TRBV7-8
clone_size: -
d_call: -
j_call: TRBJ2-2
cdr3_nt: TGTGCCAGCAGCTTTGGCGGTTCGAACACCGGGGAGCTGTTTTTT
cdr3_aa: CASSFGGSNTGELFF